This section outlines one TCR beta chain sequence together with its context. Its recognized antigen is unknown. No base-level quality is on record; no much larger clone is a single base apart. This record comes from a study of blood T cells in healthy people across ages (dated by TCRdb to between 2014 and 2017). Background for the entire study: In model experiments, template switching captured about one uniquely barcoded TCR beta cDNA molecule for every two T cells. Using the same blood draw, the study looked at two additional independent replicas of 1 million unique cDNA reads for two donors, one aged 18 to 30 and the other aged 80 or older. To track age-related changes in TCR beta repertoire diversity, the study relied on deep sequencing normalized with unique cDNA molecular identifiers. The donors were divided into four age groups: young (average around 16 years), middle-aged (approximately 41), aged (approximately 62) and long-lived (roughly 86). To avoid experimental bias, donors of different ages were spread randomly across the sequencing lanes. The paper's findings and limits, for the study overall: Compared with the aged group, more naive CD4+ T cells, fewer expanded clones and increased TCR diversity were shown by the long-lived group, suggesting age selection. Donor CMV infection status was unknown, potentially confounding age-related changes in expanded clonotypes. Observed TCR beta diversity per million T cells fell roughly linearly with age, and a significant reduction was already apparent by age around 44. Observed TCR beta diversity correlated strongly with the percentage of naive T cells measured by flow cytometry. Estimates of total diversity based on one million sequenced T cells were regarded as lower bounds and as underestimates. Since profiling was done on bulk unsorted PBMCs, naive and antigen-experienced compartments could not be conclusively compared.

Sequences SGHVS (CDR1) and FNYEAQ (CDR2) are obtained from the germline V gene. V loses 6 bases, J loses 5 bases, and the germline ends lie 12 bases apart. CDR3 length: 13 amino acids, cysteine to phenylalanine. CDR3 DNA only is kept here, 39 bases in frame from base 1. Systemically healthy Caucasian individuals from Russia, over 30 in total and aged about 6 to 100 years, were included as donors. Approximately 9.3 milliliters of peripheral blood were drawn from each donor into EDTA-treated Vacutainer tubes. Ficoll-Paque density-gradient centrifugation was used to isolate PBMCs, with at least 6.5 million obtained per sample. Trizol reagent was used to extract total RNA from PBMCs, with at least 6 micrograms per sample. For every donor, flow cytometry on a PBMC aliquot measured the percentage of naive CD45RAhigh/CD27high T cells. The library was generated by 5' RACE. Sequenced using an Illumina HiSeq 2500. A second PCR of 7 to 11 cycles was performed with a sample-barcoded 5' primer and a J-beta primer mix. Each TCR beta cDNA molecule received a unique molecular identifier from a template-switch 5' adaptor carrying 12 random nucleotides. At least 2.5 million CDR3-containing paired-end reads were obtained from each sample. All of the RNA was converted into first-strand cDNA using the Mint cDNA synthesis kit, with a TRBC-specific oligonucleotide serving as the primer. After uracil-DNA glycosylase treatment, a first 18-cycle PCR used universal primers M1SS and BC2_uni_R on all cDNA. Under the source paper's analysis protocol: Normalization of each sample was performed by random selection of 1 million high-quality reads, each carrying a distinct molecular identifier. Instead of being binned into consensus sequences, reads with shared molecular identifiers were discarded. MiTCR, with a Q25 quality threshold and the strictest error-elimination algorithm, was used for CDR3 identification, clonotype clustering and error correction. A nonparametric unseen species model using Euler transformation provided a lower-bound estimate of total TCR beta diversity. In-frame beta chains were kept once TCRdb had trimmed the public reads at Q25 with fastp and called clones with MiXCR. Each record represents a unique CDR3 protein, reported with the most common genes and DNA among its rows. TCRdb's processing, not the authors' own work, is the source of the V and J calls. The sample records about 1 million distinct CDR3 sequences, 35% to 50% of which are singletons. Jointly, the top ten make up 15% to 20% of the sample.

Sequenced material: blood. The receptor comes from an older woman in good health. Rearrangement joined TRBV7-6 to TRBJ2-3, with the D gene call left open. CDR3 sequence: CASRDRPGDTQYF. The DNA sequence follows: TGTGCCAGCAGAGACCGCCCCGGAGATACGCAGTATTTT.